The clone carrying this T cell receptor beta chain was detected a few times. Its antigen is still unknown. TCRdb re-derived calls from the 5' RACE reads in MiXCR, one entry per CDR3 protein. The table lists over 50,000 distinct CDR3 sequences, more than 20% of them singletons, with roughly 3.1% in the top ten. Germline values: CDR1 DFQATT, CDR2 SNEGSKA (reference sequence). The CDR3 totals 15 residues. V was clipped by 0 bases and J by 6 bases, with 12 bases between them. Study-wide findings and caveats: Greatest tumor Treg TCR overlap was with tumor naive CD4+ cells.

What was sequenced was tumor-infiltrating naive CD4+ T cells sorted from the breast tumor. Subset of the sample: naive CD4+ T cells, CD4+CD45RA+CD25-. This sequence joins TRBV20-1 and TRBJ1-6, with D perhaps matching TRBD1 (6 bases). The origin of this receptor is a female donor with breast cancer. The CDR3 loop reads CSAREGARGNSPLHF. CDR3 sequence (DNA): TGCAGTGCTAGAGAGGGGGCGCGGGGTAATTCACCCCTCCACTTT.